The 4 T cell receptor beta chains presented below share a single source sample, sequenced in a study of blood T cell repertoires in COVID-19. Sequenced by immunoSEQ multiplex PCR; TCRdb stores in-frame clones only, minus some. The sample records fewer than 150,000 clones, roughly 81% being singletons. Sample: peripheral blood. Receptors originate from a human donor in a cohort sampled during active COVID-19.

The rearrangement joins TRBV7-2 to TRBJ1-1, with D perhaps matching TRBD1 (6 bases). From germline, CDR1 is SGHTA and CDR2 FQGNSA. The CDR3 runs 13 residues. Trimming left V 5 bases short and J 10 bases short, with 17 bases between. The CDR3 DNA reads TGTGCCAGCAGCCCGAGGGGGGGGCGCGTAGCTTTCTTT. Protein: CASSPRGGRVAFF.

The J gene is TRBJ1-3, the V gene TRBV14, with 7 bases that match TRBD1. The CDR3 runs 16 residues. Looked up from germline, CDR1 is SGHDN and CDR2 is FVKESK. With 3 bases clipped from V and 2 bases from J, the junction kept 7 bases outside the gene matches. CDR3 nucleotide sequence: TGTGCCAGCAGCCAGTTGACAGGGAGGACTGGAAACACCATATATTTT. This codes for CASSQLTGRTGNTIYF.

J is TRBJ2-7 and V is TRBV25-1; D possibly corresponds to TRBD1 (6 bases). This CDR3 has 11 amino acids. The germline CDR1 and CDR2 sequences are MGHDK and SYGVNS. V was cut by 5 bases and J by 6 bases, with 8 bases left in between. The CDR3 DNA reads as TGTGCCAGCAGTCTCAGGGGCGAGCAGTACTTC. It is translated as CASSLRGEQYF.

This sequence joins TRBV10-2 and TRBJ2-4, with D possibly matching TRBD1 (5 bases). Germline V gene data show CDR1 as WSHSY and CDR2 as SAAADI. Trimming cost V 3 bases and J 9 bases, with 12 bases left between them. CDR3 length: 13 residues. The CDR3 sequence: CASSDWGTSIQYF. The CDR3 nucleotides read TGCGCCAGCAGTGATTGGGGCACGTCCATTCAGTACTTC.